Listed below are T cell receptor beta chains from one sample, sequenced in a study of ipilimumab plus nivolumab after autologous stem cell transplantation. The data were produced by immunoSEQ multiplex PCR, yet TCRdb's version contains in-frame clones alone and is incomplete. The sample carries roughly 16,000 clones, 80% to 90% recorded once. The material sequenced was PBMCs, taken in a trial of ipilimumab plus nivolumab as post-transplant consolidation. These TCRs come from a male donor with diffuse large B-cell lymphoma. CDR3s include the opening cysteine and the closing phenylalanine or tryptophan. D genes are given only for firm matches. Size is stated for part of the rows, as once, few or many counts, or as a class when the clone is expanded.

TRBV19,TRBJ1-5,NA,15,NA,TGTGCCAGTAGTATTCGGGGCGCCCTAACTCAGCCCCAGCATTTT,CASSIRGALTQPQHF
TRBV11-2,TRBJ1-4,NA,15,NA,TGTGCCAGCAGCTTAGATATCGGGGCTCTCCACCGACTGTTTTTT,CASSLDIGALHRLFF
TRBV14,TRBJ2-3,TRBD2,17,NA,TGTGCCAGCAGCCAAGCCCTTCTAGCGGGTAGCACAGATACGCAGTATTTT,CASSQALLAGSTDTQYF
TRBV23-1,TRBJ1-4,NA,12,NA,TGCGCCAGCAGTCAATCCAGTGAAAAACTGTTTTTT,CASSQSSEKLFF
TRBV19,TRBJ2-7,NA,14,NA,TGTGCCAGTAGTTTCCAGGGGGGACCCTACGAGCAGTACTTC,CASSFQGGPYEQYF
TRBV5-4,TRBJ1-2,NA,13,NA,TGTGCCAGCAGCCAAGCCGGGCTTATGGGCTACACCTTC,CASSQAGLMGYTF
TRBV15,TRBJ2-7,TRBD2,14,NA,TGTGCCACCAGCAAACTAGCGGGACCCTACGAGCAGTACTTC,CATSKLAGPYEQYF
TRBV27,TRBJ2-1,TRBD1,15,NA,TGTGCCAGCAGTTTAGGGACAGGCGAGGGTCATGAGCAGTTCTTC,CASSLGTGEGHEQFF
TRBV19,TRBJ2-2,NA,15,NA,TGTGCCAGTGGGGTTTGGGGCTTTAACACCGGGGAGCTGTTTTTT,CASGVWGFNTGELFF
TRBV30,TRBJ2-7,NA,12,NA,TGTGCCGGAGGGACAGAGAGGGGCGAGCAGTACTTC,CAGGTERGEQYF
TRBV6-1,TRBJ2-2,NA,17,few,TGTGCCAGCGTTGAAGGGAATCCACCGCTGGGCACCGGGGAGCTGTTTTTT,CASVEGNPPLGTGELFF
TRBV5-1,TRBJ2-3,NA,14,once,TGCGCCAGCAGCCCGGGGCAGGGCACAGATACGCAGTATTTT,CASSPGQGTDTQYF
TRBV6-4,TRBJ2-7,NA,14,once,TGTGCCAGCAGTGAGGGGAGGCCAGGGCACGAGCAGTACTTC,CASSEGRPGHEQYF
TRBV29-1,TRBJ2-3,TRBD2,13,NA,TGCAGCGGTGGACTAGCAGTAGGGGATACGCAGTATTTT,CSGGLAVGDTQYF
TRBV19,TRBJ2-7,NA,13,NA,TGTGCCAGTACCTCGTGGGGGGGCCACGAGCAGTACTTC,CASTSWGGHEQYF
TRBV6-1,TRBJ1-2,TRBD1,14,few,TGTGCCAGCAGTGAATCTCAGGGGGCGAACGGCTACACCTTC,CASSESQGANGYTF
TRBV18,TRBJ2-2,TRBD1,20,NA,TGTGCCAGCTCACTACTTACTTCGACAGGGGGGTTCGCGAACACCGGGGAGCTGTTTTTT,CASSLLTSTGGFANTGELFF
TRBV6-5,TRBJ1-3,NA,14,NA,TGTGCCAGCAGCCCCTTGATTGGCGGAAACACCATATATTTT,CASSPLIGGNTIYF
TRBV19,TRBJ2-4,TRBD1,16,NA,TGTGCCAGTAGGGTGGGAAACAGGGGCCTTGAGGGCATTCAGTACTTC,CASRVGNRGLEGIQYF
TRBV5-3,TRBJ2-7,NA,13,once,TGTGCCAGCAGCTTGATTCGGGTCGGCGAGCAGTACTTC,CASSLIRVGEQYF
TRBV11-2,TRBJ2-7,NA,14,NA,TGTGCCAGCAGCCACGGACGGGGGTCCTACGAGCAGTACTTC,CASSHGRGSYEQYF
TRBV19,TRBJ2-7,NA,14,NA,TGTGCCAGTAGTATCCCCGGGACCCGCTACGAGCAGTACTTC,CASSIPGTRYEQYF
TRBV6-5,TRBJ1-2,TRBD1,14,NA,TGTGCCAGCAGTCTCGGGACAGGGGTCGGTGGCTACACCTTC,CASSLGTGVGGYTF
TRBV11-3,TRBJ2-1,TRBD1,16,NA,TGTGCCAGCAGCCCCAGTCCCGGGACAGGGTTTGGTGAGCAGTTCTTC,CASSPSPGTGFGEQFF
TRBV7-9,TRBJ1-1,NA,13,once,TGTGCCAGCAGCTTAGTACTGAACACTGAAGCTTTCTTT,CASSLVLNTEAFF
TRBV18,TRBJ2-2,NA,14,NA,TGTGCCAGCTCACTAGCAACGAACACCGGGGAGCTGTTTTTT,CASSLATNTGELFF
TRBV5-1,TRBJ2-5,NA,19,NA,TGCGCCAGCAGTTCTGACCGAGGGGCGGCAGCTGGCCGGAAAGAGACCCAGTACTTC,CASSSDRGAAAGRKETQYF
TRBV7-8,TRBJ1-1,TRBD1,14,NA,TGTGCCAGCAGCTTATGGACAGGGAACACTGAAGCTTTCTTT,CASSLWTGNTEAFF
TRBV9,TRBJ2-2,NA,12,NA,TGTGCCAGCAACGCAAACACCGGGGAGCTGTTTTTT,CASNANTGELFF
TRBV30,TRBJ2-5,NA,13,NA,TGTGCCTGGGGCACATTAGCGTTCCAGACCCAGTACTTC,CAWGTLAFQTQYF
TRBV19,TRBJ1-6,NA,14,NA,TGTGCCAGTAGTATAGATCGGGAGGATTCACCCCTCCACTTT,CASSIDREDSPLHF
TRBV7-9,TRBJ2-7,NA,14,NA,TGTGCCAGCAGCTCGCACGGACAGCTCTACGAGCAGTACTTC,CASSSHGQLYEQYF
TRBV6-5,TRBJ2-7,NA,12,NA,TGTGCCAGCAGCCCGACGGCGTACGAGCAGTACTTC,CASSPTAYEQYF
TRBV2,TRBJ1-4,NA,16,NA,TGTGCCACCACGGCCCCGGGGGCGTCAACTAATGAAAAACTGTTTTTT,CATTAPGASTNEKLFF
TRBV6-5,TRBJ1-2,NA,14,NA,TGTGCCAGCAGCTTAGGGGGGCGCCCGGATGGCTACACCTTC,CASSLGGRPDGYTF
TRBV27,TRBJ2-2,NA,15,NA,TGTGCCAGCAGTTTACGCCAGACGAACACCGGGGAGCTGTTTTTT,CASSLRQTNTGELFF